This record covers a single TCR beta chain. Its antigen remains unknown. This sample was included in a study of cytomegalovirus exposure and HLA in healthy donors. Study results and limitations: Fewer N-insertions (relative to the roughly 730-donor mean) were reportedly seen in an Asian-associated ancestry cluster in a later analysis. The classifier reportedly diagnosed cytomegalovirus status with high sensitivity and specificity.

PCR amplification relied on 60 Vbeta primers (plus 13 Jbeta primers). Method: immunoSEQ multiplex PCR; TCRdb's copy keeps in-frame clones and lacks some. This table has 100,000 to 150,000 clones, 8.5% to 9% appearing once. CDR1 is SGHTA, CDR2 FQGNSA, per germline. V gave up 0 bases and J gave up 7 bases; unmatched junction bases: 7. The CDR3 spans 16 residues. The sequencing input was PBMCs. The clonotype comes from a woman between 40 and 55 years old in good health and CMV-seropositive. The chain uses TRBV7-2 and TRBJ2-1; TRBD2 aligns across 9 bases. The CDR3 sequence is CASSLALSGGMNEQFF. The CDR3, as DNA: TGTGCCAGCAGCTTAGCGCTGAGCGGGGGGATGAATGAGCAGTTCTTC.